These 13 T cell receptor beta chains came from one sample sequenced in a study of beta chain features in type 1 diabetes. General observations from the study: For Type 1 diabetes patients, all four CD4+ subsets carried TCRB CDR3s that were moderately but significantly shorter.

Expressed TCRB transcripts were sequenced after all isolated RNA was converted to cDNA. Method: immunoSEQ multiplex PCR; TCRdb's copy keeps in-frame clones and lacks some. The table lists a few hundred thousand clones, roughly an eighth of them singletons. These TCRs' antigens remain unknown. Material for sequencing was naive CD4+ T cells from blood. These receptors were collected from a man between 25 and 39 years old with type 1 diabetes.

This clone was recorded only once. V gene TRBV6-5 combines with J gene TRBJ2-7; weak D call: TRBD1 (6 bases). The CDR3 sequence is 12 residues long. In germline, CDR1 is MNHEY, CDR2 SVGAGI. V was trimmed by 6 bases and J by 5 bases, leaving 11 bases between them. This CDR3 is CASRTQGNEQYF. CDR3 bases: TGTGCCAGCAGAACACAGGGAAACGAGCAGTACTTC.

This clone has just a few counts. The chain carries TRBV28 and TRBJ2-1; 9 bases map to TRBD2. The germline V gene has CDR1 MDHEN and CDR2 SYDVKM. V lost 5 bases, J lost 7 bases, and 6 bases stayed unmatched. The CDR3 has 14 amino acids. CDR3 residues: CASSSGRFRNEQFF. CDR3 DNA sequence: TGTGCCAGCAGTAGCGGGAGGTTCCGGAATGAGCAGTTCTTC.

The V gene is TRBV28, the J gene TRBJ2-7, with 7 bases aligning to TRBD1. The CDR3 extends over 14 amino acids. Losses at the gene ends were 5 bases for V and 2 bases for J; bases not matched to a gene: 6. Germline V lookup: CDR1 MDHEN, CDR2 SYDVKM. This CDR3 is CASSPRDRPYEQYF. CDR3 DNA sequence: TGTGCCAGCAGTCCCCGGGACAGACCCTACGAGCAGTACTTC.

The chain carries TRBV28 and TRBJ1-5; TRBD1 matches 9 bases. Germline loops: CDR1 MDHEN, CDR2 SYDVKM. The CDR3 consists of 14 residues. J gave up 5 bases and V 7 bases, and 6 bases lay outside the gene matches. The CDR3 DNA reads TGTGCCAGCACCCCGGGGACAGGGCATCAGCCCCAGCATTTT. Protein sequence: CASTPGTGHQPQHF.

This clone has more than one count but fewer than ten. The chain links TRBV27 to TRBJ2-7, with 10 positions matching TRBD2. Germline V CDR1 and CDR2: MNHEY, SMNVEV (reference sequence). This CDR3 spans 15 amino acids. V trimming: 6 bases; J trimming: 3 bases; junction bases outside the gene matches: 8. CDR3 DNA: TGTGCCAGCAGGCTTTCGCTAGCGGGGGACTACGAGCAGTACTTC. Residues: CASRLSLAGDYEQYF.

This clone was counted once. The chain employs TRBV18 and TRBJ1-2, with 8 bases matching TRBD1. The CDR3 sequence is 13 residues long. Trimming took 1 base from V and 7 from J; bases not matched to a gene: 2. From germline, CDR1 is KGHSH and CDR2 LQKENI. The CDR3 DNA reads TGTGCCAGCTCACCACAAGACAGGGGTGGCTACACCTTC. This gives the protein CASSPQDRGGYTF. Together with reference TRBV18 and TRBJ1-2, the CDR3 gives the full variable domain: NAGVMQNPRHLVRRRGQEARLRCSPMKGHSHVYWYRQLPEEGLKFMVYLQKENIIDESGMPKERFSAEFPKEGPSILRIQQVVRGDSAAYFCASSPQDRGGYTFGSGTRLTVV.

This clone was seen a handful of times. This chain connects TRBV5-6 to TRBJ2-7, with TRBD2 matching 9 bases. With V trimmed by 0 bases and J by 0 bases, 4 bases remained unmatched. The CDR3 has 16 residues. Germline V gives CDR1 SGHDT, CDR2 YYEEEE. The CDR3 loop is CASSLGGTSISYEQYF. In DNA, the CDR3 is TGTGCCAGCAGCTTGGGGGGGACTAGCATCTCCTACGAGCAGTACTTC.

In its sample, this clone was seen a few times. The rearrangement links TRBV19 to TRBJ1-1; D is unclear. Germline CDR1 and CDR2: LNHDA and SQIVND (reference sequence). Trimming removed 6 bases from V and 7 bases from J, with 12 bases in between. The CDR3 spans 12 residues. The CDR3 spells CASRETGSEAFF. The CDR3 region has the DNA TGTGCCAGTAGGGAGACCGGCAGTGAAGCTTTCTTT. Using reference TRBV19 and TRBJ1-1 for the parts outside the CDR3, the full variable domain is DGGITQSPKYLFRKEGQNVTLSCEQNLNHDAMYWYRQDPGQGLRLIYYSQIVNDFQKGDIAEGYSVSREKKESFPLTVTSAQKNPTAFYLCASRETGSEAFFGQGTRLTVV.

This clone was detected only a few times. This chain connects TRBV19 to TRBJ1-4; D gene unclear. The CDR3 has 14 amino acids. V was trimmed by 10 bases and J by 4 bases, leaving 16 bases between them. Germline assignment: CDR1 LNHDA and CDR2 SQIVND (reference sequence). The CDR3 region is CATRYRGFNEKLFF. Written as DNA, the CDR3 is TGTGCCACAAGGTACCGGGGATTTAATGAAAAACTGTTTTTT. The full variable domain, with the rest looked up from reference TRBV19 and TRBJ1-4, is DGGITQSPKYLFRKEGQNVTLSCEQNLNHDAMYWYRQDPGQGLRLIYYSQIVNDFQKGDIAEGYSVSREKKESFPLTVTSAQKNPTAFYLCATRYRGFNEKLFFGSGTQLSVL.

This clone has only a few counts. The V call is TRBV7-9, the J call TRBJ1-1, with TRBD1 matching 7 bases. This CDR3 spans 13 amino acids. Germline V gene sequence: CDR1 SEHNR, CDR2 FQNEAQ (reference sequence). After removal of 2 bases from V and 4 bases from J, the junction contained 1 base not matched to a gene. The chain's CDR3 is CASSLQGGTEAFF. DNA of the CDR3: TGTGCCAGCAGCTTACAGGGGGGCACTGAAGCTTTCTTT.

In its sample, this clone was seen once. The rearrangement joins TRBV5-4 to TRBJ2-3; 7 bases are shared with TRBD2. The CDR3 totals 15 residues. V lost 0 bases to trimming and J lost 3 bases; unmatched junction nucleotides: 4. In germline, CDR1 is SGHNT, CDR2 YYREEE (reference sequence). As DNA, the CDR3 is TGTGCCAGCAGCTTGGGCGGGAGTGCGACAGATACGCAGTATTTT. The encoded protein is CASSLGGSATDTQYF.

This clone was observed many times. The chain uses TRBV18 and TRBJ2-1, with a possible D match to TRBD1 (5 bases). The V end lost 6 bases, the J end lost 9 bases, and 9 bases lay between the germline ends. CDR3 size: 11 residues. The germline V gene encodes CDR1 KGHSH and CDR2 LQKENI. Here the CDR3 reads CASSPRGEQFF. CDR3 coding DNA: TGTGCCAGCTCCCCTAGGGGTGAGCAGTTCTTC. Supplemented by reference TRBV18 and TRBJ2-1, the full variable domain reads NAGVMQNPRHLVRRRGQEARLRCSPMKGHSHVYWYRQLPEEGLKFMVYLQKENIIDESGMPKERFSAEFPKEGPSILRIQQVVRGDSAAYFCASSPRGEQFFGPGTRLTVL.

This clone has more than one count but fewer than ten. The gene calls are TRBV4-2 and TRBJ2-2, with D perhaps TRBD2 (5 bases). Between the trimmed V and J ends, which lost 3 bases and 5 bases, there was a span of 13 bases. The CDR3 extends over 15 amino acids. The germline gives CDR1 LGHNA, CDR2 YNFKEQ. The CDR3 is CASSHEVTRTGELFF. The CDR3 DNA reads as TGTGCCAGCAGCCATGAAGTTACTAGGACCGGGGAGCTGTTTTTT.